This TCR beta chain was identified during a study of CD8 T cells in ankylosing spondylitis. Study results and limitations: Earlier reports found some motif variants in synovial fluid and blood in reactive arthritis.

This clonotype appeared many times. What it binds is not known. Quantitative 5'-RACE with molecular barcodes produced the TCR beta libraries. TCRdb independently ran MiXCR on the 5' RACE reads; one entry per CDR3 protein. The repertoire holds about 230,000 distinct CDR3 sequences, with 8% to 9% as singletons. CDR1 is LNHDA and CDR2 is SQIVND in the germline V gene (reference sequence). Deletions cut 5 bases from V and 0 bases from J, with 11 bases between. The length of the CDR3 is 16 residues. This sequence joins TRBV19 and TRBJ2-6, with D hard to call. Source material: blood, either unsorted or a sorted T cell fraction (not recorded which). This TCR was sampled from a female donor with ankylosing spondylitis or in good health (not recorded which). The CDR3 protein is CASSPYQSSGANVLTF. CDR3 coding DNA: TGTGCCAGTAGTCCTTACCAAAGCTCTGGGGCCAACGTCCTGACTTTC.